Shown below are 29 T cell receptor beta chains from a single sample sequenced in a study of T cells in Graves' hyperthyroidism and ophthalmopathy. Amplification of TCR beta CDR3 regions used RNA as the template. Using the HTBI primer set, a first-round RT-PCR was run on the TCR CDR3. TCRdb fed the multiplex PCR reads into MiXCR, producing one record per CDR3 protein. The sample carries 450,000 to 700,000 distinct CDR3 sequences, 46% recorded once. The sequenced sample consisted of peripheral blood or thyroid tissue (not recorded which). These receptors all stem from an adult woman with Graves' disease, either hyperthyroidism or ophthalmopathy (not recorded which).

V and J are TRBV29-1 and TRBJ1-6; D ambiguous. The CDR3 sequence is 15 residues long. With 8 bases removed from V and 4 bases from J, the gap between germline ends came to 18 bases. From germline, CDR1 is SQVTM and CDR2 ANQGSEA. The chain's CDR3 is CSFPLGEMYNSPLHF. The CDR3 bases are TGCAGCTTCCCCCTCGGGGAGATGTATAATTCACCCCTCCACTTT. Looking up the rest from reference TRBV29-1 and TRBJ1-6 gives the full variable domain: SAVISQKPSRDICQRGTSLTIQCQVDSQVTMMFWYRQQPGQSLTLIATANQGSEATYESGFVIDKFPISRPNLTFSTLTVSNMSPEDSSIYLCSFPLGEMYNSPLHFGNGTRLTVT.

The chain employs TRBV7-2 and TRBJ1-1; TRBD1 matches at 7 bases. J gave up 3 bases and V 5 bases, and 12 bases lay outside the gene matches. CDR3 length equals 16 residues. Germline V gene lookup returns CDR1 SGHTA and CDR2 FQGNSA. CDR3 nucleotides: TGTGCCAGCAGCACCGAGGGGAAGGGGGCGGACACTGAAGCTTTCTTT. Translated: CASSTEGKGADTEAFF.

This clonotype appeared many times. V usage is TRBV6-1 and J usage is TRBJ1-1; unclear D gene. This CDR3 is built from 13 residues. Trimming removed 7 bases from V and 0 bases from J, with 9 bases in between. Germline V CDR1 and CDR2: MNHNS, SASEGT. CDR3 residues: CASTEHLNTEAFF. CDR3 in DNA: TGTGCCAGCACAGAACACCTGAACACTGAAGCTTTCTTT.

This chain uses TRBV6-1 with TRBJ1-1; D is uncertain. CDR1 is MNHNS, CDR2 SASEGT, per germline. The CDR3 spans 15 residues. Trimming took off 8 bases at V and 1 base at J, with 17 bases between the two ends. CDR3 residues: CASLTPGQWNTEAFF. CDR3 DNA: TGTGCCAGCCTCACCCCTGGCCAATGGAACACTGAAGCTTTCTTT.

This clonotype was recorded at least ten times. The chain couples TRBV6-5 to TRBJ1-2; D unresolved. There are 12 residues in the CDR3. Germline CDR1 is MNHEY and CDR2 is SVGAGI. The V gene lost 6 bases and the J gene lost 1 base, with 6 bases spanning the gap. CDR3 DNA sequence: TGTGCCAGCAGGAGCCTTAACTATGGCTACACCTTC. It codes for CASRSLNYGYTF.

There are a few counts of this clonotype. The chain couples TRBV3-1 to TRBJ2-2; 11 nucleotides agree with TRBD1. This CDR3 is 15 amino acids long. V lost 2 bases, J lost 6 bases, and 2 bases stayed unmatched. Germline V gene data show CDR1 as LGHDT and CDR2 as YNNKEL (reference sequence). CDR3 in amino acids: CASSQLDRGPGELFF. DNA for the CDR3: TGTGCCAGCAGCCAATTGGACAGGGGGCCCGGGGAGCTGTTTTTT. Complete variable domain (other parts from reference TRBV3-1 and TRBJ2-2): DTAVSQTPKYLVTQMGNDKSIKCEQNLGHDTMYWYKQDSKKFLKIMFSYNNKELIINETVPNRFSPKSPDKAHLNLHINSLELGDSAVYFCASSQLDRGPGELFFGEGSRLTVL.

CDR3 nucleotides: TGTGCCAGCAGTTCCACCGGGACAGGGAGTAATTCACCCCTCCACTTT. Translated, it gives CASSSTGTGSNSPLHF. The chain carries TRBV11-2 and TRBJ1-6, with 9 positions matching TRBD1. Germline V gene lookup returns CDR1 SGHAT and CDR2 FQNNGV. This CDR3 contains 16 residues. The J segment lost 6 bases and the V segment lost 6 bases, leaving 9 bases of the junction unmatched. The variable domain in full, completed from reference TRBV11-2 and TRBJ1-6, reads EAGVAQSPRYKIIEKRQSVAFWCNPISGHATLYWYQQILGQGPKLLIQFQNNGVVDDSQLPKDRFSAERLKGVDSTLKIQPAKLEDSAVYLCASSSTGTGSNSPLHFGNGTRLTVT.

CDR3 nucleotide sequence: TGCAGCGTCGCAGGGGGCAGGGAACTGTTTTTT. This codes for CSVAGGRELFF. This chain connects TRBV29-1 to TRBJ1-4; 8 bases are shared with TRBD1. The V segment lost 6 bases and the J segment 12 bases; nucleotides outside the gene matches: 6. The V gene's germline CDR1 is SQVTM and CDR2 ANQGSEA. The CDR3 runs 11 residues.

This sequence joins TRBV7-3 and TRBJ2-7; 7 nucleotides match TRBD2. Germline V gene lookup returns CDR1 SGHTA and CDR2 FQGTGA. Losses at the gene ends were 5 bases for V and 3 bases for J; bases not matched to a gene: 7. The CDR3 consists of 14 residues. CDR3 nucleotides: TGTGCCAGCAGCCCTCAGGGAGGGGTCTACGAGCAGTACTTC. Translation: CASSPQGGVYEQYF.

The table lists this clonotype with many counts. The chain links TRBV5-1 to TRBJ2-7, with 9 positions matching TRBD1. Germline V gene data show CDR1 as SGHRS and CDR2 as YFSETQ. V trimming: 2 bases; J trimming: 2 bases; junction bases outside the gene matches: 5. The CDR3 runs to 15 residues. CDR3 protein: CASSFGTGSAYEQYF. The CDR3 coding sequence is TGCGCCAGCAGCTTCGGGACAGGGAGTGCCTACGAGCAGTACTTC.

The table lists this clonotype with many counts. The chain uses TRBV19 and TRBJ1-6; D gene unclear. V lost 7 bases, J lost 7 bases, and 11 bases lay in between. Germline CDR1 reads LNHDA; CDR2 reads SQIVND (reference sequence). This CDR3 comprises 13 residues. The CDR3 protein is CASMEGINSPLHF. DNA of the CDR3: TGTGCCAGTATGGAGGGTATCAATTCACCCCTCCACTTT.

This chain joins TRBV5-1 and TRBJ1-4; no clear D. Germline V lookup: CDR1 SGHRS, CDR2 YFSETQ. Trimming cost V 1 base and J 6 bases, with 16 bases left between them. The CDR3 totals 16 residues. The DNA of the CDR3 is TGCGCCAGCAGCTTGCCTAGCGGGAGTGAAGATGAAAAACTGTTTTTT. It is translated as CASSLPSGSEDEKLFF. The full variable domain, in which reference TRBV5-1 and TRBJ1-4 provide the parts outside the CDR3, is KAGVTQTPRYLIKTRGQQVTLSCSPISGHRSVSWYQQTPGQGLQFLFEYFSETQRNKGNFPGRFSGRQFSNSRSEMNVSTLELGDSALYLCASSLPSGSEDEKLFFGSGTQLSVL.

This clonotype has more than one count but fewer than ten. The CDR3 spells CASSQETSGRAGETQYF. The CDR3 DNA is TGCGCCAGCAGCCAAGAGACTAGCGGGAGGGCCGGTGAGACCCAGTACTTC. This chain links TRBV4-3 with TRBJ2-5, with 14 positions matching TRBD2. The CDR3 runs to 17 residues. In germline, CDR1 is LGHNA, CDR2 YSLEER. V shed 0 bases and J 5 bases; nucleotides not matched to a gene: 5.

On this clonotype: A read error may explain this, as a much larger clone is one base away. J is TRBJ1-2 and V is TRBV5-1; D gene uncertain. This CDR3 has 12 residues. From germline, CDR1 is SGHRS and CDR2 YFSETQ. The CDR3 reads CASSPLVNGCTF. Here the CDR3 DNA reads TGTGCCAGCAGCCCACTCGTGAATGGCTGCACCTTC.

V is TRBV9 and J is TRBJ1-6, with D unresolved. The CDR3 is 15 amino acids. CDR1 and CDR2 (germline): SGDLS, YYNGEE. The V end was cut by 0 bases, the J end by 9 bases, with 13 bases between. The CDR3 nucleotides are TGTGCCAGCAGCGTAGATGGAGGGATGCGTTCACCCCTCCACTTT. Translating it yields CASSVDGGMRSPLHF.

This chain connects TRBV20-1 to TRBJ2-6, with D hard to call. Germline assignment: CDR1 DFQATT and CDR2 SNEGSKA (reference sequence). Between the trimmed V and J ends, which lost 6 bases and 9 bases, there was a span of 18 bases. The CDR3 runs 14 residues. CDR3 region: CSARRKGGVNVLTF. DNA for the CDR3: TGCAGTGCCAGGCGGAAGGGCGGTGTCAACGTCCTGACTTTC.

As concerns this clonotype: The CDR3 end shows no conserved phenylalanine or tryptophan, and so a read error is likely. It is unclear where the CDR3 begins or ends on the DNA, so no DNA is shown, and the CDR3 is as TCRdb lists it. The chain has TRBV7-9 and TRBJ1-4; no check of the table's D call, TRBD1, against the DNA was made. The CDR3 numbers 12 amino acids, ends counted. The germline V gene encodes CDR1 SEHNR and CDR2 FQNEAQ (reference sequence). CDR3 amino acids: CASSLGLGGAFN.

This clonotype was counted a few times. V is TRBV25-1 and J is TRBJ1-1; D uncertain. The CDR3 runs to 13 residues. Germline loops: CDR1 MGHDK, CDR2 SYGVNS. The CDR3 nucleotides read TGTGCTAGAGGAGGGATGGGGAACACTGAAGCTTTCTTT. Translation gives CARGGMGNTEAFF.

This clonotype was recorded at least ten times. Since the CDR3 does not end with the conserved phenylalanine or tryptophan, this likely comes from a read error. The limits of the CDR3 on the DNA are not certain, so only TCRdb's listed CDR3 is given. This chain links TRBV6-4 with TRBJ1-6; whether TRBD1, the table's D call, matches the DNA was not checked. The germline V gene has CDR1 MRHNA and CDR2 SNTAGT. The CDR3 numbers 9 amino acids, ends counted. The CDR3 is CASSERSRV.

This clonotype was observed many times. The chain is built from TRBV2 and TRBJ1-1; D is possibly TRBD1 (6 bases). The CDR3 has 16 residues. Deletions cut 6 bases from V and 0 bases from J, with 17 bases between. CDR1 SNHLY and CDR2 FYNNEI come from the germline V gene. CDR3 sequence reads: CASRWEGQGMNTEAFF. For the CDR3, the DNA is TGTGCCAGCAGATGGGAGGGGCAGGGGATGAACACTGAAGCTTTCTTT.

The CDR3 region is CSVPHTGANNSPLHF. CDR3 coding DNA: TGCAGCGTTCCTCATACAGGGGCTAATAATTCACCCCTCCACTTT. The chain couples TRBV29-1 to TRBJ1-6; 7 bases are a match to TRBD1. The germline V gene has CDR1 SQVTM and CDR2 ANQGSEA. The V segment lost 5 bases and the J segment 5 bases; nucleotides outside the gene matches: 9. The CDR3 has 15 amino acids.

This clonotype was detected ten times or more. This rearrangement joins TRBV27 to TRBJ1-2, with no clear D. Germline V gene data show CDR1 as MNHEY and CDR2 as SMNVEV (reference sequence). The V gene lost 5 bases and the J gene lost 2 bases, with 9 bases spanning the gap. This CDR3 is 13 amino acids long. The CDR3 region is CASSPGKNYGYTF. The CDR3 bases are TGTGCCAGCAGTCCCGGAAAGAACTATGGCTACACCTTC.

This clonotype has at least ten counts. CDR3 loop: CASTLGGQGNQPQHF. The DNA of the CDR3 is TGTGCCAGCACCCTCGGGGGACAGGGGAATCAGCCCCAGCATTTT. This chain uses TRBV7-9 with TRBJ1-5; 10 bases align to TRBD1. The CDR3 totals 15 residues. After removal of 7 bases from V and 4 bases from J, the junction contained 7 bases not matched to a gene. From germline, CDR1 is SEHNR and CDR2 FQNEAQ (reference sequence).

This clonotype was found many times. The CDR3: CASSQDRGYEQYF. The CDR3 DNA reads TGCGCCAGCAGCCAAGATCGGGGCTACGAGCAGTACTTC. This chain connects TRBV4-1 to TRBJ2-7, with D perhaps matching TRBD2 (5 bases). V lost 0 bases and J 3 bases, leaving 6 bases between the germline ends. The CDR3 loop spans 13 amino acids. Germline V gives CDR1 MGHRA, CDR2 YSYEKL.

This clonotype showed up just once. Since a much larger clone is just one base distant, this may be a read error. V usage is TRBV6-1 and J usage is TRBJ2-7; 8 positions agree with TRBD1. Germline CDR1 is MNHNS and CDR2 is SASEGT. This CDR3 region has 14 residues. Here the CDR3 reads CASRLRDRFYKQYF. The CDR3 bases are TGTGCCAGCAGACTCCGGGACAGGTTCTACAAGCAGTACTTC.

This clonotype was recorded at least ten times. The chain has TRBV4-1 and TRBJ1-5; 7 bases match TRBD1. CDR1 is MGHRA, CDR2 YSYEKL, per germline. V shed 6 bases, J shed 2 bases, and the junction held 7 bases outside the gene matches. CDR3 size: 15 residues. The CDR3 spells CASRGQGEGNQPQHF. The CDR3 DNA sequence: TGCGCCAGCAGAGGGCAGGGGGAGGGCAATCAGCCCCAGCATTTT.

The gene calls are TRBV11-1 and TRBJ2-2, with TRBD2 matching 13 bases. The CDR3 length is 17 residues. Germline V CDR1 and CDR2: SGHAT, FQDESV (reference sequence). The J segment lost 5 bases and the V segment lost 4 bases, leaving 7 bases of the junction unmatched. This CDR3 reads CASSWTSGRGETGELFF. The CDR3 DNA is TGTGCCAGCAGCTGGACTAGCGGGAGAGGTGAGACCGGGGAGCTGTTTTTT.

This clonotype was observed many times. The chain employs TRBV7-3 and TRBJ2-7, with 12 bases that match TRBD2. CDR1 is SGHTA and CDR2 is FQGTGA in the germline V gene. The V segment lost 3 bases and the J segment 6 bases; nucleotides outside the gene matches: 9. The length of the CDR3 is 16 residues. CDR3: CASSFGRLAGAGEQYF. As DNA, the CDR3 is TGTGCCAGCAGCTTTGGGAGACTAGCGGGAGCAGGCGAGCAGTACTTC. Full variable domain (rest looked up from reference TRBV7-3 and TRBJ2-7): GAGVSQTPSNKVTEKGKYVELRCDPISGHTALYWYRQSLGQGPEFLIYFQGTGAADDSGLPNDRFFAVRPEGSVSTLKIQRTERGDSAVYLCASSFGRLAGAGEQYFGPGTRLTVT.

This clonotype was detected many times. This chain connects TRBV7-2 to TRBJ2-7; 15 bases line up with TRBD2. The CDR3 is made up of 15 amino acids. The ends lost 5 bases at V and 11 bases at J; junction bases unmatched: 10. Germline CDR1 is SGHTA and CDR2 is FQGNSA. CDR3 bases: TGTGCCAGCAGCCCAGGTTGGGGACTAGCGGGAGGAAAGTACTTC. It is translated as CASSPGWGLAGGKYF.